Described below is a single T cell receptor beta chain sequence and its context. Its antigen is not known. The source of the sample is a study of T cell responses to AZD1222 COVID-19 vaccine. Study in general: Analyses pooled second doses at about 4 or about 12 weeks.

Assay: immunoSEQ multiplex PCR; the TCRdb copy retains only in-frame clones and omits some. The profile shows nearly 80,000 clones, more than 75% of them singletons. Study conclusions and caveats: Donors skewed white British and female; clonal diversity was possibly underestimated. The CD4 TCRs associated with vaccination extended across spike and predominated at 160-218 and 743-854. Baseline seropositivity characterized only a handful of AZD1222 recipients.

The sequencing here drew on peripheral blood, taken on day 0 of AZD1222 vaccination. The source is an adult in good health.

The CDR3 coding sequence is TGTGCCAGTAGTATGAGACAGGGTGGTAATTCACCCCTCCACTTT. This codes for CASSMRQGGNSPLHF. The chain uses TRBV19 and TRBJ1-6, with TRBD1 matching 7 bases. With 3 bases clipped from V and 6 bases from J, the junction kept 5 bases outside the gene matches. Looked up from germline, CDR1 is LNHDA and CDR2 is SQIVND (reference sequence). The CDR3 is 15 amino acids.